This TCR beta chain comes out of a study of shared clonotypes between healthy human individuals (dated by TCRdb to about 2020). As for the study more broadly: A couple of women and three men aged 18 to 49 years were included in the cohort. For each donor, CD4 naive and CD4 memory were each given three plates, CD8 naive was given two plates, and CD8 memory was given one plate. The study deeply sequenced blood TCR repertoires of about 5 healthy adults to estimate repertoire size and the extent of clonotype sharing between individuals. To increase sequencing depth and limit assay-specific biases, different laboratories used diverse techniques to prepare libraries and sequence TCR repertoires. Between about 0.8 and 9.5 billion PBMCs per donor were obtained by leukapheresis. Overall results and qualifications from the work: Naive subsets generally had larger estimated clonotype richness than memory subsets did. Because the study included only a small number of donors, the genetic and exposure-history diversity represented was limited. Clonotypes shared by all four sorted-subset donors showed higher generation probabilities than non-shared clonotypes. Sharing across a handful of donors was observed for approximately 5% of naive CD4, less than 4% of naive CD8, around 2.5% of memory CD4, and less than 0.45% of memory CD8 clonotypes. Based on pairwise subsampling, the degree of clonotype sharing among donors was expected to be affected by sequencing depth. Only blood was sampled, and tissue TCR repertoires likely differ from those in blood. Incomplete sequencing was indicated by rarefaction of sorted-subset datasets, despite the large sequencing depth.

The donors were healthy, HIV-negative adults with no recently reported acute infections or vaccinations. Every donor was a Caucasian adult residing in Nashville, Tennessee, USA. CD8 memory samples were composed of magnetically selected CD45RO+ cells combined with CCR7-negative CD45RA+ effector memory (TemRA) cells. Blood was collected by leukapheresis, and PBMCs were isolated by Ficoll-Histopaque density gradient centrifugation and then cryopreserved in liquid nitrogen vapor phase. Analytical flow cytometry was used to check the purity and quantity of every magnetically sorted T cell population. Genomic DNA was isolated from every sorted fraction and measured by UV absorbance on a Nanodrop 2000c. Comment on this clone: There is no known antigen for this receptor. The record has no base qualities; no much larger clone is one base away.

Using the deep immunoSEQ assay, TCR CDR3 regions were amplified from genomic DNA by multiplex PCR. For each cell subset, the extracted genomic DNA was distributed evenly across all wells of several immunoSEQ 96-well plates, and each plate served as one replicate. For sorted subsets, around 200 ng genomic DNA, equal to 30,000 to 35,000 T cell genomes, was loaded into each replicate PCR. Purified libraries were measured with a Qubit 3.0 fluorometer, size-checked on a Bioanalyzer 2100, and measured again with the KAPA Library Quantification kit. Every immunoSEQ 96-well plate was sequenced on a separate single-read 150-cycle Illumina NextSeq 550 flow cell. On the authors' methods: Because the immunoSEQ output included only junctional sequences and no quality scores, the filtering could not be the same as the filtering used for full-length reads. Sequences were annotated with PyIR, a Python wrapper for IgBLAST v1.9, and V/J genes and CDR3 were assigned using IMGT germline references. Reads were removed for weak V/J assignments (E-value above 1e-6), missing CDR3, stop codons, out-of-frame junctions, or ambiguous translated residues. A V3J clonotype was defined by an identical inferred V gene, J gene, and CDR3 amino acid sequence. Percentage overlap between repertoires was calculated by dividing the number of shared unique clonotypes by the size of the smaller repertoire. Richness of each repertoire was evaluated using RTK rarefaction, the Chao1 estimator, and Recon v2.1 estimates of unobserved clonotypes. Generation probabilities were computed with OLGA for all TCRbeta clonotypes obtained by the gDNA method from several donors. What TCRdb holds here is the immuneACCESS table cut down to in-frame rearrangements. Part of the clones is not present; checked against another copy, under half of the missing clones reflect an unresolved V gene, and the others are unexplained. Clone size and the V and J calls come from that table; the DNA yielded D and trimming. This sample comprises roughly 700,000 clones, around 91% of them detected only once. The ten largest clones add up to 30% to 35% of the sample.

The CDR3 contains 14 residues, cysteine and phenylalanine counted. CDR3 DNA is the only sequence kept; it has 42 bases, read in frame from the first base. V is reduced by 6 bases and J by 2 bases, leaving a spacing of 13 bases between them. Reading the germline V gene (reference sequence) gives CDR1 SEHNR and CDR2 FQNEAQ. The chain is made from TRBV7-9 and TRBJ1-1; confidence is insufficient to name the D gene. Sequenced material: memory CD8+ T cells from PBMCs. Reading the label with the study, this specimen's cell subset or site is: CD45RO+ cells pooled with CCR7-negative TemRA cells. The sequence was collected from a man aged 18 to 35 in good health. Some clones in this sample may be carry-over from other donors' samples. The CDR3 loop reads CASRPPIPNTEAFF. Read as DNA, the sequence is TGTGCCAGCAGGCCTCCGATCCCCAACACTGAAGCTTTCTTT.